The clone carrying this TCR beta chain was picked up a small number of times. Its antigen is undetermined. Unique molecular identifiers were used to barcode this TCRbeta library. MiXCR was run by TCRdb on the PCR reads, yielding one entry per CDR3 protein. The sample yields 550,000 to 800,000 distinct CDR3 sequences, about 12% seen once. This CDR3 comprises 19 residues. With 5 bases clipped from V and 0 bases from J, the junction kept 14 bases outside the gene matches. The germline V gene encodes CDR1 SNHLY and CDR2 FYNNEI. These data come from a study of T-cell reconstitution after alpha-beta-depleted transplantation in children. Broader study findings: After transplant, high TCRbeta diversity at day 60 in some patients arose from surviving recipient T cells and thymic progenitors. The origin of alpha-beta T cells about two months after transplant was reportedly several hundred expanded graft clones. When one year had passed after transplant, most T-cell counts and diversity came from newly produced T cells.

This specimen consisted of PBMCs, obtained before TCRalphabeta/CD19-depleted stem cell transplant. This chain joins TRBV2 and TRBJ2-1, with TRBD2 matching 9 bases. This receptor was obtained from a girl aged 2-10 years with congenital amegakaryocytic thrombocytopenia, due to receive a stem cell transplant. This CDR3 is CASSYSGLALPSSYNEQFF. The DNA for the CDR3 is TGTGCCAGCAGTTATTCAGGACTAGCGTTGCCCAGCTCCTACAATGAGCAGTTCTTC.